Listed below are T cell receptor beta chains from one sample, sequenced in a study of identifying expanded T cells in peripheral blood. Some clones are missing from TCRdb's copy, which holds only in-frame ones; the method was immunoSEQ multiplex PCR. Of about 110,000 clones in the sample, 88% are singletons; the top ten hold just under 8.5%. The source material was blood. These receptor sequences come from a person aged 18 to 75 in good health. The CDR3 runs from the conserved cysteine through the conserved F or W. A D gene is named only where the DNA matches it firmly. Rows give clone size only sometimes, using once, few, many, or a class for an expanded clone.

- | - | TRBJ1-2 | TRBV4-2 | TGTGCCAGCAGCCAAGATCAACCGCGGGGCTACACCTTC | CASSQDQPRGYTF
- | - | TRBJ2-5 | TRBV6-5 | TGTGCCAGCAGTTACTCGAGGGGTGGCGAGACCCAGTACTTC | CASSYSRGGETQYF
- | - | TRBJ2-7 | TRBV29-1 | TGCAGCGTTGAAGGGGAGGCATGGCAGGGCTCCTACGAGCAGTACTTC | CSVEGEAWQGSYEQYF
- | TRBD1 | TRBJ1-2 | TRBV15 | TGTGCCACCAGCCGAGGACAGGGGGCTAACTATGGCTACACCTTC | CATSRGQGANYGYTF
- | - | TRBJ2-1 | TRBV6-5 | TGTGCCAGCAGTTACCGGACTACAGACAATGAGCAGTTCTTC | CASSYRTTDNEQFF
- | - | TRBJ2-1 | TRBV5-1 | TGCGCCAGCAGCTTGGACCGAGGGGACCGGTTCTTC | CASSLDRGDRFF
- | - | TRBJ1-2 | TRBV20-1 | TGCAGTGCGACAGACAGCTATGGCTACACCTTC | CSATDSYGYTF
- | - | TRBJ2-7 | TRBV5-1 | TGCGCCAGCAGCGCCGGATCTACCTCCTACGAGCAGTACTTC | CASSAGSTSYEQYF
- | - | TRBJ2-3 | TRBV2 | TGTGCCAGCAGACCGTCAGCGGGAGATACGCAGTATTTT | CASRPSAGDTQYF
- | - | TRBJ2-2 | TRBV5-1 | TGCGCCAGCAGCTTAAGAATGGAAAGCACCGGGGAGCTGTTTTTT | CASSLRMESTGELFF
- | - | TRBJ2-2 | TRBV14 | TGTGCCAGCAGCCAAGCATCCCGGGGGCGATATACCGGGGAGCTGTTTTTT | CASSQASRGRYTGELFF
- | - | TRBJ1-2 | TRBV6-5 | TGTGCCAGCATGGGGGGAAACTATGGCTACACCTTC | CASMGGNYGYTF
- | - | TRBJ2-1 | TRBV7-2 | TGTGCCAGCAGCTTAGCCCAACTAGAGCAGTTCTTC | CASSLAQLEQFF
- | TRBD2 | TRBJ2-7 | TRBV10-2 | TGCGCCAGCAGTGACGGACTAGCGGGAGAATACGAGCAGTACTTC | CASSDGLAGEYEQYF
once | TRBD2 | TRBJ2-2 | TRBV6-1 | TGTGCCAGCAGTCTGGGACTAGCGGGGTCCGGGGAGCTGTTTTTT | CASSLGLAGSGELFF
- | - | TRBJ1-6 | TRBV21-1 | TGTGCCAGCAGCCCCCCTGGGAACAGAAATTCACCCCTCCACTTT | CASSPPGNRNSPLHF
- | TRBD2 | TRBJ2-2 | TRBV28 | TGTGCCAGCACCCTTGGGGCGGGACTATTTACCGGGGAGCTGTTTTTT | CASTLGAGLFTGELFF
once | TRBD2 | TRBJ2-5 | TRBV18 | TGTGCCAGCTCACCTCCGGGACTAGCGGGCGGAGAGACCCAGTACTTC | CASSPPGLAGGETQYF
- | - | TRBJ2-7 | TRBV7-9 | TGTGCCAGCAGCTTAAGACAGGCGGCCTACGAGCAGTACTTC | CASSLRQAAYEQYF
- | - | TRBJ1-6 | TRBV7-2 | TGTGCCAGCAGCTTAGATCCAGCCTATAATTCACCCCTCCACTTT | CASSLDPAYNSPLHF
- | - | TRBJ2-5 | TRBV7-2 | TGTGCCAGCAGCTTAGGGTTGGGGGCGGGAGAGACCCAGTACTTC | CASSLGLGAGETQYF
- | TRBD1 | TRBJ2-7 | TRBV9 | TGTGCCAGCAGCGGAGGCGGCTCAGGGGGTTCCTACGAGCAGTACTTC | CASSGGGSGGSYEQYF
once | - | TRBJ1-2 | TRBV14 | TGTGCCAGCAACCAAGTAGCAGGGACTAACTATGGCTACACCTTC | CASNQVAGTNYGYTF
- | - | TRBJ1-3 | TRBV29-1 | TGCAGCGTTCTCAGGCCTGGAAACACCATATATTTT | CSVLRPGNTIYF
- | - | TRBJ1-5 | TRBV7-8 | TGTGCCAGCAGCTTAGCGCGGGATAGCAATCAGCCCCAGCATTTT | CASSLARDSNQPQHF
- | - | TRBJ2-1 | TRBV7-2 | TGTGCCAGCAGCTTAACACCCCGGGGGCTGGGCAATGAGCAGTTCTTC | CASSLTPRGLGNEQFF
- | - | TRBJ2-1 | TRBV6-1 | TGTGCCAGCAGTGAGTTCCCAGGGGTCCATGAGCAGTTCTTC | CASSEFPGVHEQFF
- | - | TRBJ2-7 | TRBV2 | TGTGCCAGTGAAAACAGGGCACTGCGAAGCGAGCAGTACTTC | CASENRALRSEQYF
- | TRBD1 | TRBJ1-2 | TRBV4-3 | TGCGCCAGCAGCCCCCATTCCCTAACAGGGGAGGTCCGCGGCTACACCTTC | CASSPHSLTGEVRGYTF
- | TRBD1 | TRBJ2-1 | TRBV27 | TGTGCCAGCGGGCTCCGGACAGGGGGTTTCTATGAGCAGTTCTTC | CASGLRTGGFYEQFF
- | TRBD1 | TRBJ2-1 | TRBV7-2 | TGTGCCAGCAGCTTTGTGGACAGGGGAAATGAGCAGTTCTTC | CASSFVDRGNEQFF
- | TRBD1 | TRBJ2-1 | TRBV7-6 | TGTGCCAGCAGTTATCGACAGGGGGCGGTTGAGCAGTTCTTC | CASSYRQGAVEQFF
- | TRBD1 | TRBJ2-7 | TRBV28 | TGTGCCAGCAGTTTAAAAAACAGGGGGTCCCATACCTACGAGCAGTACTTC | CASSLKNRGSHTYEQYF
- | - | TRBJ2-3 | TRBV29-1 | TGCAGCGTGGGGGTTTCTCCTCAACCAGATACGCAGTATTTT | CSVGVSPQPDTQYF
- | - | TRBJ2-3 | TRBV11-3 | TGTGCCAGCAGCCGCGGACATAGCACAGATACGCAGTATTTT | CASSRGHSTDTQYF
- | - | TRBJ1-5 | TRBV7-8 | TGTGCCAGCAGCCCCAGGGTGGGGACCAACAATCAGCCCCAGCATTTT | CASSPRVGTNNQPQHF
- | - | TRBJ2-7 | TRBV11-2 | TGTGCCAGCAGCTTAGTGGCAGGGAGGTCCTACGAGCAGTACTTC | CASSLVAGRSYEQYF
- | TRBD1 | TRBJ1-2 | TRBV27 | TGTGCCAGCAGTTCCGTGACAGGGGGCAGAGGCTATGGCTACACCTTC | CASSSVTGGRGYGYTF
- | - | TRBJ2-3 | TRBV18 | TGTGCCAGCTCAATGGGACGCCCCCCAGATACGCAGTATTTT | CASSMGRPPDTQYF
once | TRBD1 | TRBJ1-5 | TRBV28 | TGTGCCAGCAGTACCCCCGGGACAGGGGGTCGGGGCAATCAGCCCCAGCATTTT | CASSTPGTGGRGNQPQHF
- | TRBD2 | TRBJ2-1 | TRBV13 | TGTGCCAGCAGCTTTCCGGCGGGAGTGAAAAATGAGCAGTTCTTC | CASSFPAGVKNEQFF
- | - | TRBJ1-4 | TRBV7-6 | TGTGCCAGCAGCTTAGGGATGTTCGAAAAACTGTTTTTT | CASSLGMFEKLFF
- | - | TRBJ1-1 | TRBV30 | TGTGCCTGGGGCGCCCTCCCGCGGCGAGGCACTGAAGCTTTCTTT | CAWGALPRRGTEAFF
- | - | TRBJ1-3 | TRBV6-6 | TGTGCCAGCAGGGGAGGGGAGGACACCATATATTTT | CASRGGEDTIYF
- | - | TRBJ2-5 | TRBV5-6 | TGTGCCAGCAGCTTGGAAGAGACCCAGTACTTC | CASSLEETQYF
- | TRBD1 | TRBJ2-3 | TRBV11-3 | TGTGCCAGCAGCCCAGGACAGGGGTCAGATACGCAGTATTTT | CASSPGQGSDTQYF
- | - | TRBJ2-7 | TRBV10-3 | TGTGCCATCAGTGAGTCGAGGCGGGACTCCTACGAGCAGTACTTC | CAISESRRDSYEQYF
- | - | TRBJ1-5 | TRBV6-5 | TGTGCCAGCAGTTACTCACAGGGAAACAATCAGCCCCAGCATTTT | CASSYSQGNNQPQHF
- | - | TRBJ1-3 | TRBV30 | TGTGCCTGGAGTCCAGGTGGAAACACCATATATTTT | CAWSPGGNTIYF
once | TRBD1 | TRBJ1-6 | TRBV4-3 | TGCGCCAGCACTCTCGGGACAGACTATAATTCACCCCTCCACTTT | CASTLGTDYNSPLHF
- | TRBD1 | TRBJ2-7 | TRBV2 | TGTGCCAGCAGTGATAGAGGACAGGGAGTACGGCAGTACTTC | CASSDRGQGVRQYF
- | TRBD1 | TRBJ1-5 | TRBV7-3 | TGTGCCAGCAGCTTGACAGGGGGCGGTCAGCCCCAGCATTTT | CASSLTGGGQPQHF
once | - | TRBJ2-6 | TRBV19 | TGTGCCAGTAGTAATGGCAGGGCGGCCGGGGCCAACGTCCTGACTTTC | CASSNGRAAGANVLTF